The 25 T cell receptor beta chains listed next were all sequenced from one sample in a study of T cells in localized non-small cell lung cancer. Method: immunoSEQ multiplex PCR; TCRdb's copy keeps in-frame clones and lacks some. The sample lists 45,000 to 65,000 clones; roughly 89% were seen once. Here the sequenced sample was peripheral blood, taken before any cancer treatment. These receptors were obtained from a man aged 40 to 69 with stage I squamous cell lung carcinoma.

The rearrangement uses TRBV30 and TRBJ2-2; 11 positions match TRBD2. The CDR3 runs 15 residues. Trimming removed 0 bases from V and 6 bases from J; junction bases left unmatched: 3. Germline V gives CDR1 GTSNPN, CDR2 SVGIG (reference sequence). This chain's CDR3 is CAWSVGTSGPGELFF. The DNA of the CDR3 is TGTGCCTGGAGTGTCGGGACTAGCGGCCCCGGGGAGCTGTTTTTT.

Regarding this clone: In the same sample, other DNA sequences code for this CDR3. V and J are TRBV5-1 and TRBJ1-2, with D hard to call. Germline assignment: CDR1 SGHRS and CDR2 YFSETQ. This CDR3 has 15 residues. V was trimmed by 2 bases and J by 2 bases, leaving 13 bases between them. CDR3 residues: CASSLGQGRNYGYTF. The CDR3 bases are TGCGCCAGCAGCTTAGGCCAAGGACGAAACTATGGCTACACCTTC. The full variable domain, in which reference TRBV5-1 and TRBJ1-2 provide the parts outside the CDR3, is KAGVTQTPRYLIKTRGQQVTLSCSPISGHRSVSWYQQTPGQGLQFLFEYFSETQRNKGNFPGRFSGRQFSNSRSEMNVSTLELGDSALYLCASSLGQGRNYGYTFGSGTRLTVV.

The chain couples TRBV5-1 to TRBJ2-5; 9 bases map to TRBD2. The CDR3 is 14 residues long. The germline V gene encodes CDR1 SGHRS and CDR2 YFSETQ. V shed 5 bases and J 5 bases; nucleotides not matched to a gene: 7. Written as DNA, the CDR3 is TGCGCCAGCAGTCCGGGACTAGCTTTGGAGACCCAGTACTTC. Translation: CASSPGLALETQYF.

The chain carries TRBV7-2 and TRBJ2-1; D is undetermined. Germline CDR1 reads SGHTA; CDR2 reads FQGNSA. With 1 base removed from V and 7 bases from J, the gap between germline ends came to 8 bases. CDR3 length equals 13 residues. In DNA, the CDR3 is TGTGCCAGCAGCTTAGAGCGAGGAAATGAGCAGTTCTTC. Amino acids: CASSLERGNEQFF.

A single count supports this clone. This chain connects TRBV2 to TRBJ2-5; D gene uncertain. Germline assignment: CDR1 SNHLY and CDR2 FYNNEI. The CDR3 runs to 14 residues. V lost 1 base and J lost 2, with 8 bases in between. In DNA form, the CDR3 reads TGTGCCAGCAGTGAAGTGGACGTGCAAGAGACCCAGTACTTC. This codes for CASSEVDVQETQYF. The variable domain in full, with the rest retrieved from reference TRBV2 and TRBJ2-5, is EPEVTQTPSHQVTQMGQEVILRCVPISNHLYFYWYRQILGQKVEFLVSFYNNEISEKSEIFDDQFSVERPDGSNFTLKIRSTKLEDSAMYFCASSEVDVQETQYFGPGTRLLVL.

The genes are TRBV6-1 and TRBJ2-1; 9 bases line up with TRBD2. The V gene's germline CDR1 is MNHNS and CDR2 SASEGT. The CDR3 is 15 residues long. V lost 9 bases to trimming and J lost 7 bases; unmatched junction nucleotides: 13. CDR3: CASGFVAGAENEQFF. The CDR3 DNA reads as TGTGCCAGTGGGTTTGTAGCGGGAGCTGAAAATGAGCAGTTCTTC.

The chain joins TRBV7-2 to TRBJ2-1; maybe TRBD2 (6 bases). This CDR3 is 13 amino acids long. Per germline, CDR1 SGHTA and CDR2 FQGNSA. The V end was cut by 5 bases, the J end by 10 bases, with 15 bases between. CDR3 loop: CASSPRAEGEQFF. CDR3 nucleotide sequence: TGTGCCAGCAGCCCCCGCGCGGAGGGGGAGCAGTTCTTC.

This chain joins TRBV7-8 and TRBJ1-4; TRBD1 matches 8 bases. The CDR3 spans 15 residues. J was trimmed by 7 bases and V by 6 bases; bases with no gene match: 10. Germline V gene sequence: CDR1 SGHVS, CDR2 FQNEAQ. Here the CDR3 DNA reads TGTGCCAGCAGACCGAGCCGGACAGGGAGTGAAAAACTGTTTTTT. It codes for CASRPSRTGSEKLFF. Based on the CDR3 plus reference TRBV7-8 and TRBJ1-4, the full variable domain is GAGVSQSPRYKVAKRGQDVALRCDPISGHVSLFWYQQALGQGPEFLTYFQNEAQLDKSGLPSDRFFAERPEGSVSTLKIQRTQQEDSAVYLCASRPSRTGSEKLFFGSGTQLSVL.

The chain uses TRBV4-2 and TRBJ2-1; D gene uncertain. From germline, CDR1 is LGHNA and CDR2 YNFKEQ. The length of the CDR3 is 14 residues. The V gene lost 2 bases and the J gene lost 2 bases, with 7 bases spanning the gap. CDR3 coding DNA: TGTGCCAGCAGCCAAAAGAAGACCTACAATGAGCAGTTCTTC. Its protein product is CASSQKKTYNEQFF.

CDR3 loop: CASSQDLGPPPTDTQYF. CDR3 nucleotides: TGCGCCAGCAGCCAAGACCTAGGACCCCCACCCACAGATACGCAGTATTTT. The V and J genes are TRBV4-3 and TRBJ2-3; no firm D call. This CDR3 spans 17 amino acids. In germline, CDR1 is LGHNA, CDR2 YSLEER. V was trimmed by 0 bases and J by 2 bases, leaving 15 bases between them.

The chain uses TRBV7-3 and TRBJ2-3, with D uncertain. Germline values: CDR1 SGHTA, CDR2 FQGTGA. The V gene lost 1 base and the J gene lost 6 bases, with 5 bases spanning the gap. The CDR3 extends over 12 amino acids. The CDR3 protein is CASSLNGDTQYF. The CDR3 bases are TGTGCCAGCAGCTTAAATGGTGATACGCAGTATTTT.

The chain couples TRBV4-1 to TRBJ2-7; D is undetermined. V was cut by 4 bases and J by 3 bases, with 16 bases left in between. The CDR3 totals 15 residues. Germline V gives CDR1 MGHRA, CDR2 YSYEKL. The CDR3 DNA sequence: TGCGCCAGCAGCCGATTATACCAGGTTGACTACGAGCAGTACTTC. Protein product: CASSRLYQVDYEQYF.

The rearrangement links TRBV10-3 to TRBJ2-1; D gene uncertain. V dropped 2 bases and J dropped 6 bases, with 5 bases sitting between them. Germline CDR1 and CDR2: ENHRY and SYGVKD. This CDR3 region has 12 residues. The CDR3 bases are TGTGCCATCAGTGAGATCAGCAATGAGCAGTTCTTC. It yields the protein CAISEISNEQFF.

The gene calls are TRBV23-1 and TRBJ2-1, with D possibly being TRBD1 (6 bases). TRBV23-1 is flagged as an ORF with uncertain function. The V end was cut by 11 bases, the J end by 3 bases, with 14 bases between. The CDR3 contains 13 residues. CDR3 region: CALGAGLYNEQFF. CDR3 in DNA: TGCGCCCTGGGGGCAGGGCTCTACAATGAGCAGTTCTTC.

The chain joins TRBV14 to TRBJ1-4; D is uncertain. With 4 bases removed from V and 6 bases from J, the gap between germline ends came to 6 bases. Germline V CDR1 and CDR2: SGHDN, FVKESK. The CDR3 spans 12 residues. CDR3 coding DNA: TGTGCCAGCAGCCGTGGAGATGAAAAACTGTTTTTT. Translated, it gives CASSRGDEKLFF.

The genes are TRBV7-3 and TRBJ2-4; 8 positions match TRBD1. CDR1 and CDR2 (germline): SGHTA, FQGTGA. The CDR3 is made up of 17 amino acids. V was pared by 2 bases and J by 0 bases, with 6 bases of the junction left unmatched. The CDR3 loop reads CASSLGGQGLAKNIQYF. DNA for the CDR3: TGTGCCAGCAGCTTAGGAGGACAGGGACTAGCCAAAAACATTCAGTACTTC.

V gene TRBV27 combines with J gene TRBJ2-7; TRBD2 is a possible D gene (5 bases). From germline, CDR1 is MNHEY and CDR2 SMNVEV (reference sequence). Trimming stripped 6 bases from V and 7 bases from J, with 16 bases between. The CDR3 runs to 13 residues. CDR3 in amino acids: CASSPSERGEQYF. CDR3 DNA sequence: TGTGCCAGCAGCCCCAGCGAGAGAGGGGAGCAGTACTTC.

This sequence joins TRBV7-3 and TRBJ2-1; D might be TRBD2 (6 bases). The length of the CDR3 is 16 residues. Per the germline V gene, CDR1 is SGHTA and CDR2 is FQGTGA. V was cut by 0 bases and J by 4 bases, with 13 bases left in between. As DNA, the CDR3 is TGTGCCAGCAGCTTAACTGAAGGGACTGGATACAATGAGCAGTTCTTC. It is translated as CASSLTEGTGYNEQFF.

The chain carries TRBV27 and TRBJ2-7, with TRBD2 matching over 7 bases. CDR1 and CDR2 from the germline V gene are MNHEY and SMNVEV (reference sequence). V lost 3 bases to trimming and J lost 3 bases; unmatched junction nucleotides: 5. The CDR3 is 14 amino acids. As DNA, the CDR3 is TGTGCCAGCAGTTTTTTAGCGGGCCACTACGAGCAGTACTTC. Residues: CASSFLAGHYEQYF.

The V and J genes are TRBV30 and TRBJ1-1; D remains unclear. Germline V CDR1 and CDR2: GTSNPN, SVGIG (reference sequence). Trimming took off 4 bases at V and 2 bases at J, with 17 bases between the two ends. This CDR3 region has 15 residues. CDR3 sequence: CAWTRLTIRNTEAFF. The CDR3 DNA sequence: TGTGCCTGGACAAGGCTAACTATTCGAAACACTGAAGCTTTCTTT.

This chain joins TRBV27 and TRBJ2-3, with 9 bases matching TRBD2. The germline CDR1 and CDR2 sequences are MNHEY and SMNVEV (reference sequence). The J segment lost 1 base and the V segment lost 7 bases, leaving 6 bases of the junction unmatched. This CDR3 is built from 15 residues. The CDR3 is CASKPLAGRTDTQYF. In DNA, the CDR3 is TGTGCCAGCAAACCACTAGCGGGTCGCACAGATACGCAGTATTTT.

V and J are TRBV6-5 and TRBJ1-2; TRBD1 is a possible D gene (5 bases). CDR1 MNHEY and CDR2 SVGAGI come from the germline V gene. Trimming removed 6 bases from V and 2 bases from J, with 16 bases in between. CDR3 length equals 15 residues. CDR3 nucleotide sequence: TGTGCCAGCAGAAGGGATAGGGGAGACAACTATGGCTACACCTTC. This sequence encodes CASRRDRGDNYGYTF.

The chain carries TRBV7-2 and TRBJ2-7, with 9 bases lining up with TRBD2. The germline CDR1 and CDR2 sequences are SGHTA and FQGNSA. J gave up 1 base and V 1 base, and 2 bases lay outside the gene matches. There are 15 residues in the CDR3. The CDR3 DNA is TGTGCCAGCAGCTTAGGTAGCGGGGGTTCCTACGAGCAGTACTTC. Protein: CASSLGSGGSYEQYF.

The gene calls are TRBV6-6 and TRBJ1-2; D is ambiguous. The germline V gene has CDR1 MNHNY and CDR2 SVGAGI (reference sequence). The CDR3 has 12 residues. V was shortened by 2 bases and J by 6 bases, with 7 bases between the two germline ends. The CDR3 nucleotides are TGTGCCAGCAGTTACGTGTGGAATGGCTACACCTTC. Amino acid sequence: CASSYVWNGYTF.

This clone appeared a few times. The CDR3 DNA reads as TGTGCCAGCAGTTCCCAGGGAGCCGGGCTGCGAGGCTACACCTTC. Its protein product is CASSSQGAGLRGYTF. The chain carries TRBV28 and TRBJ1-2; D possibly corresponds to TRBD1 (5 bases). The CDR3 covers 15 residues. Trimming left V 4 bases short and J 8 bases short, with 20 bases between. Germline V gene sequence: CDR1 MDHEN, CDR2 SYDVKM.